This entry lists 14 T cell receptor beta chains sequenced from one sample in a study of blood T cell repertoires in COVID-19. Using immunoSEQ multiplex PCR, the repertoire was profiled, and TCRdb retains in-frame clones only, with some absent. Here the sample spans around 170,000 clones, around 88% being singletons. The sample comprised peripheral blood. Source of these receptors: a young woman with acute or convalescent COVID-19.

The chain joins TRBV5-4 to TRBJ2-1; 15 nucleotides match TRBD2. This CDR3 is 14 amino acids long. The trim removed 4 bases at V and 9 bases at J, leaving 2 bases unmatched. Germline V gene data show CDR1 as SGHNT and CDR2 as YYREEE (reference sequence). This CDR3 is CASSLGLAGGEQFF. CDR3 nucleotide sequence: TGTGCCAGCAGCCTGGGACTAGCGGGAGGTGAGCAGTTCTTC.

The V gene is TRBV30, the J gene TRBJ2-5; perhaps TRBD2 as D (5 bases). The CDR3 runs to 11 residues. V shed 8 bases and J shed 1 base, with 8 bases lying between them. Germline CDR1 GTSNPN, CDR2 SVGIG (reference sequence). The CDR3 DNA reads TGTGCCGGTAGCGTCCAAGAGACCCAGTACTTC. The encoded protein is CAGSVQETQYF.

V usage is TRBV19 and J usage is TRBJ2-4, with 7 bases identical to TRBD2. V trimming: 3 bases; J trimming: 8 bases; junction bases outside the gene matches: 7. Looked up from germline, CDR1 is LNHDA and CDR2 is SQIVND (reference sequence). The CDR3 covers 14 residues. The CDR3 here is CASSMSGTHYIQYF. The DNA of the CDR3 is TGTGCCAGTAGTATGAGCGGGACCCATTACATTCAGTACTTC.

This clone was counted once. The gene calls are TRBV25-1 and TRBJ1-2; D gene uncertain. The CDR3 loop spans 13 amino acids. Trimming took 0 bases from V and 4 from J, leaving 6 bases between them. CDR1 and CDR2 from the germline V gene are MGHDK and SYGVNS. The CDR3: CASSEYNSYGYTF. The CDR3 DNA reads TGTGCCAGCAGTGAATATAACAGCTATGGCTACACCTTC.

The V call is TRBV2, the J call TRBJ1-3, with TRBD1 identical over 7 bases. Trimming cost V 4 bases and J 5 bases; bases outside gene matches: 5. The CDR3 runs 14 residues. Germline CDR1 and CDR2: SNHLY and FYNNEI. This CDR3 reads CASSGGTVRNTIYF. Written as DNA, the CDR3 is TGTGCCAGCAGTGGAGGGACAGTTAGAAACACCATATATTTT.

The sample holds one count of this clone. V gene TRBV6-5 combines with J gene TRBJ1-1, with D possibly being TRBD1 (6 bases). V was trimmed by 5 bases and J by 1 base, leaving 11 bases between them. CDR3 length: 14 residues. Germline loops: CDR1 MNHEY, CDR2 SVGAGI. The CDR3, as DNA: TGTGCCAGCAGTCTTGGGGGCGCGAACACTGAAGCTTTCTTT. Translating it yields CASSLGGANTEAFF.

The chain has TRBV4-1 and TRBJ1-1; D gene uncertain. The V gene lost 4 bases and the J gene lost 2 bases, with 8 bases spanning the gap. Germline V gene lookup returns CDR1 MGHRA and CDR2 YSYEKL. The CDR3 covers 13 residues. The CDR3 sequence is CASSPSLNTEAFF. The CDR3 DNA reads as TGCGCCAGCAGCCCCTCCCTAAACACTGAAGCTTTCTTT.

The chain is built from TRBV18 and TRBJ2-2; the match to TRBD2 covers 7 bases. V was pared by 4 bases and J by 6 bases, with 11 bases of the junction left unmatched. The CDR3 extends over 16 amino acids. CDR1 is KGHSH and CDR2 is LQKENI in the germline V gene. This CDR3 is CASSRRAGSQAGELFF. As DNA, the CDR3 is TGTGCCAGCTCACGGAGAGCGGGATCCCAGGCCGGGGAGCTGTTTTTT.

This sequence joins TRBV18 and TRBJ1-4; 9 bases align to TRBD1. The ends lost 1 base at V and 8 bases at J; junction bases unmatched: 5. This CDR3 is built from 15 residues. Looked up from germline, CDR1 is KGHSH and CDR2 is LQKENI. CDR3 in amino acids: CASSPQGQGEEKLFF. DNA for the CDR3: TGTGCCAGCTCACCACAGGGACAGGGAGAAGAAAAACTGTTTTTT.

This rearrangement joins TRBV7-2 to TRBJ1-2; 9 bases line up with TRBD1. Germline lookup yields CDR1 SGHTA and CDR2 FQGNSA. CDR3 length equals 16 residues. The V gene end was trimmed by 4 bases and the J gene end by 3 bases; junction bases not matched to a gene: 9. The CDR3 nucleotides are TGTGCCAGCAGCTGGACGGGACAGGGTTCTTACTATGGCTACACCTTC. It encodes CASSWTGQGSYYGYTF. Complete variable domain (other parts from reference TRBV7-2 and TRBJ1-2): GAGVSQSPSNKVTEKGKDVELRCDPISGHTALYWYRQSLGQGLEFLIYFQGNSAPDKSGLPSDRFSAERTGGSVSTLTIQRTQQEDSAVYLCASSWTGQGSYYGYTFGSGTRLTVV.

The chain uses TRBV5-1 and TRBJ2-1; no firm D call. The CDR3 loop spans 14 amino acids. CDR1 and CDR2 from the germline V gene are SGHRS and YFSETQ. With 0 bases removed from V and 7 bases from J, the gap between germline ends came to 11 bases. The CDR3 nucleotides read TGCGCCAGCAGCTTGGGACTCCCTACGAATGAGCAGTTCTTC. This translates into CASSLGLPTNEQFF.

The chain recombines TRBV2 with TRBJ1-1; D is unclear. The CDR3 consists of 10 residues. Germline V gene lookup returns CDR1 SNHLY and CDR2 FYNNEI. V was clipped by 8 bases and J by 2 bases, with 3 bases between them. The CDR3 DNA reads as TGTGCCAGCGTAAACACTGAAGCTTTCTTT. Protein sequence: CASVNTEAFF.

The genes are TRBV2 and TRBJ2-3; TRBD2 is a possible D gene (5 bases). V was shortened by 6 bases and J by 2 bases, with 9 bases between the two germline ends. The germline V gene has CDR1 SNHLY and CDR2 FYNNEI. The CDR3 has 13 amino acids. CDR3 nucleotides: TGTGCCAGCAGCTTCGGACTCACAGATACGCAGTATTTT. Its translation is CASSFGLTDTQYF.

This chain uses TRBV5-1 with TRBJ1-2; D possibly corresponds to TRBD1 (5 bases). Germline V gene sequence: CDR1 SGHRS, CDR2 YFSETQ. V was trimmed by 3 bases and J by 8 bases, leaving 17 bases between them. This CDR3 comprises 14 residues. The CDR3 loop is CASSSEGQAGGYTF. CDR3 in DNA: TGCGCCAGCAGCTCTGAGGGGCAGGCGGGGGGCTACACCTTC.